The 32 T cell receptor beta chains reported below all come from one sample, sequenced in a study of lung T cells in sarcoidosis with Löfgren's syndrome. A single record per CDR3 protein comes from TCRdb applying MiXCR to the reads. The repertoire holds roughly 63,000 distinct CDR3 sequences, with roughly 20% as singletons. Sequencing was carried out using CD4+ T cells from PBMCs. The source of these receptors is a human donor with sarcoidosis (Löfgren's syndrome or another form), or a control subject (not recorded which).

Comment on this clonotype: This sequence may be a read error, since a much larger clone differs from it by one base. The rearrangement links TRBV6-2 or TRBV6-3 to TRBJ1-3; D is uncertain. The CDR3 spans 13 residues. Per germline, CDR1 MNHEY and CDR2 SVGEGT. The chain's CDR3 is CASRTRAGNTMYF. CDR3 coding DNA: TGTGCCAGCAGGACGAGGGCTGGAAACACCATGTATTTT.

On this clonotype: A much larger clone differs from this one at a single base, so this may be a read error. The rearrangement links TRBV6-1 to TRBJ2-3; tentatively, D is TRBD2 (5 bases). Looked up from germline, CDR1 is MNHNS and CDR2 is SASEGT. CDR3 length: 14 residues. The ends were cut back, 6 bases at V and 5 bases at J, with 15 bases in the middle. CDR3 nucleotide sequence: TGTGCCAGCAGCCTTGGACTGTCGGGAGATACGCAGTATTTT. Translating gives CASSLGLSGDTQYF.

Comments on this clonotype: A read error may be the cause here, since a much bigger clone is one base away. The chain recombines TRBV29-1 with TRBJ2-1; no clear D. The CDR3 runs to 13 residues. Looked up from germline, CDR1 is SQVTM and CDR2 is ANQGSEA. The CDR3 here is CSTHRSGYNERFF. CDR3 bases: TGCAGCACCCATAGATCGGGCTACAATGAGCGGTTCTTC.

This clonotype has just a few counts. V usage is TRBV3-1 and J usage is TRBJ2-1; 7 bases map to TRBD1. The CDR3 is 15 residues long. Germline V CDR1 and CDR2: LGHDT, YNNKEL (reference sequence). J lost 3 bases, V lost 4 bases, and 6 bases had no gene match. This CDR3 is CASSPWDRGYNEQFF. The DNA of the CDR3 is TGTGCCAGCAGCCCCTGGGACAGAGGCTACAATGAGCAGTTCTTC.

The V gene is TRBV7-3, the J gene TRBJ2-1; 8 positions agree with TRBD2. With 1 base clipped from V and 6 bases from J, the junction kept 8 bases outside the gene matches. Germline lookup yields CDR1 SGHTA and CDR2 FQGTGA. This CDR3 has 16 residues. CDR3 region: CASSLMRLAGRNEQFF. The CDR3 region has the DNA TGTGCCAGCAGCTTAATGCGGCTAGCGGGCCGCAATGAGCAGTTCTTC.

This clonotype was counted ten times or more. The rearrangement links TRBV6-1 to TRBJ2-5; possibly TRBD2 for D (6 bases). The CDR3 runs 15 residues. Per germline, CDR1 MNHNS and CDR2 SASEGT. The ends were cut back, 10 bases at V and 3 bases at J, with 21 bases in the middle. As DNA, the CDR3 is TGTGCCACCACCTCCACGGGGCGGGGAGAAGAGACCCAGTACTTC. Protein sequence: CATTSTGRGEETQYF.

This clonotype was seen many times. The CDR3 protein is CASSWDRGPDGYTF. The CDR3 region has the DNA TGCGCCAGCAGCTGGGACAGGGGGCCAGATGGCTACACCTTC. The V and J genes are TRBV5-1 and TRBJ1-2, with 12 positions matching TRBD1. CDR3 size: 14 residues. Trimming took 3 bases from V and 6 from J; bases not matched to a gene: 3. In germline, CDR1 is SGHRS, CDR2 YFSETQ.

Notes on this clonotype: This could be a read error, since a much larger clone is one nucleotide away. The chain recombines TRBV7-2 with TRBJ1-2, with 9 bases aligning to TRBD1. The CDR3 is 14 amino acids. Germline assignment: CDR1 SGHTA and CDR2 FQGNSA. J lost 1 base, V lost 8 bases, and 5 bases had no gene match. CDR3 region: CASGRTGVNYGYTF. The CDR3 nucleotides are TGTGCCAGCGGCCGGACAGGGGTTAACTATGGCTACACCTTC.

To note about this clonotype: This may be a read error: a much more frequent sequence differs by one nucleotide. J is TRBJ1-1 and V is TRBV28; no clear D gene. Germline loops: CDR1 MDHEN, CDR2 SYDVKM. The CDR3 is 14 residues long. The V gene lost 6 bases and the J gene lost 0 bases, with 11 bases spanning the gap. CDR3 sequence reads: CASSSTWLNTEAFF. CDR3 DNA sequence: TGTGCCAGCAGCTCGACATGGCTGAACACTGAAGCTTTCTTT.

This clonotype was recorded a few times. CDR3 sequence: CAISLNFGTGNTEAFF. The CDR3 nucleotides read TGTGCCATCAGTCTCAATTTTGGGACAGGGAACACTGAAGCTTTCTTT. The rearrangement joins TRBV10-3 to TRBJ1-1; 8 nucleotides align to TRBD1. This CDR3 contains 16 residues. Germline CDR1 is ENHRY and CDR2 is SYGVKD. The V gene end was trimmed by 5 bases and the J gene end by 1 base; junction bases not matched to a gene: 9.

Ten or more counts support this clonotype. V and J are TRBV24-1 and TRBJ1-1; D gene unclear. CDR1 is KGHDR and CDR2 is SFDVKD in the germline V gene. This CDR3 is built from 13 residues. Between the trimmed V and J ends, which lost 5 bases and 7 bases, there was a span of 13 bases. The DNA for the CDR3 is TGTGCCACCAGTGCCCCCGGACGGAATGAAGCTTTCTTT. It specifies CATSAPGRNEAFF.

This clonotype has more than one count but fewer than ten. This chain's CDR3 is CASSVGLAVETQYF. The CDR3 nucleotides are TGTGCCAGCAGCGTCGGACTAGCGGTAGAGACCCAGTACTTC. This chain uses TRBV5-4 with TRBJ2-5; 10 bases map to TRBD2. The CDR3 spans 14 residues. With V trimmed by 4 bases and J by 4 bases, 4 bases remained unmatched. Germline V gene sequence: CDR1 SGHNT, CDR2 YYREEE (reference sequence).

This clonotype was seen many times. The J gene is TRBJ2-2, the V gene TRBV27; 7 bases are a match to TRBD1. CDR1 is MNHEY, CDR2 SMNVEV, per germline (reference sequence). The CDR3 runs to 15 residues. With V trimmed by 6 bases and J by 5 bases, 9 bases remained unmatched. CDR3 amino acids: CASRLTGIGTGELFF. The CDR3 DNA sequence: TGTGCCAGCAGATTGACAGGGATTGGAACCGGGGAGCTGTTTTTT.

This clonotype was counted between two and nine times. This chain connects TRBV5-1 to TRBJ2-1, with a tentative D call TRBD1 (6 bases). Trimming removed 2 bases from V and 8 bases from J, with 20 bases in between. The germline CDR1 and CDR2 sequences are SGHRS and YFSETQ. There are 16 residues in the CDR3. The CDR3 here is CASSLDTGRFSYEQFF. The DNA of the CDR3 is TGCGCCAGCAGCTTAGACACAGGGCGGTTTTCGTATGAGCAGTTCTTC.

This clonotype was counted ten times or more. This chain uses TRBV28 with TRBJ1-5; 10 bases line up with TRBD1. V was pared by 5 bases and J by 6 bases, with 10 bases of the junction left unmatched. CDR1 is MDHEN and CDR2 is SYDVKM in the germline V gene. The CDR3 spans 16 residues. The CDR3, as DNA: TGTGCCAGCAGTCCCCGGGACAGGGGATCGATTCAGCCCCAGCATTTT. It is translated as CASSPRDRGSIQPQHF.

The table lists this clonotype with a few counts. V is TRBV11-1 and J is TRBJ1-2; 12 nucleotides align to TRBD1. This CDR3 comprises 14 residues. V lost 3 bases and J lost 8; bases outside the gene matches: 4. The V gene's germline CDR1 is SGHAT and CDR2 FQDESV (reference sequence). CDR3 in DNA: TGTGCCAGCAGCTTCCGGGACAGGGGGCAAGGCTACACCTTC. It encodes CASSFRDRGQGYTF.

The sample holds a few counts of this clonotype. This chain connects TRBV18 to TRBJ2-7, with D maybe TRBD2 (7 bases). V lost 6 bases and J lost 2, with 17 bases in between. Germline V gene lookup returns CDR1 KGHSH and CDR2 LQKENI. The CDR3 sequence is 15 residues long. The CDR3 DNA reads as TGTGCCAGCTCCGAGGGGGGAGGGACTCCCTACGAGCAGTACTTC. Translation gives CASSEGGGTPYEQYF.

This clonotype is labeled medium-sized. The chain couples TRBV6-1 to TRBJ1-6; 9 bases match TRBD1. The ends lost 6 bases at V and 7 bases at J; junction bases unmatched: 7. This CDR3 region has 15 residues. Germline V gives CDR1 MNHNS, CDR2 SASEGT. CDR3 protein: CASRRGQGWNSPLHF. Here the CDR3 DNA reads TGTGCCAGCAGGCGAGGACAGGGGTGGAATTCACCCCTCCACTTT.

In its sample, this clonotype was seen many times. The chain employs TRBV7-9 and TRBJ2-7; D unclear. CDR1 is SEHNR, CDR2 FQNEAQ, per germline (reference sequence). V was shortened by 5 bases and J by 5 bases, with 16 bases between the two germline ends. The CDR3 has 14 residues. CDR3 protein: CASSPGLQQDEQYV. DNA for the CDR3: TGTGCCAGCAGCCCCGGCCTCCAGCAGGACGAGCAGTACGTC.

This clonotype was counted once. A much larger clone is a single base away; this may be a read error. J is TRBJ1-2 and V is TRBV20-1, with D hard to call. Per germline, CDR1 DFQATT and CDR2 SNEGSKA (reference sequence). This CDR3 region has 12 residues. V was pared by 3 bases and J by 8 bases, with 13 bases between. The CDR3 region has the DNA TGCAGTGCTAGCTTCCTGGAAGGAGGCTACACCTTC. Its protein product is CSASFLEGGYTF.

This clonotype appeared many times. The V and J genes are TRBV6-6 and TRBJ2-1; D is unresolved. The CDR3 loop spans 15 amino acids. Trimming removed 2 bases from V and 6 bases from J, with 14 bases in between. The germline V gene has CDR1 MNHNY and CDR2 SVGAGI (reference sequence). The CDR3 DNA follows: TGTGCCAGCAGTTACGGCCAACCTTCTACCAATGAGCAGTTCTTC. Protein: CASSYGQPSTNEQFF.

Note on this clonotype: This may be a read error: a much more frequent sequence differs by one nucleotide. The V and J genes are TRBV28 and TRBJ1-5; D may be TRBD1 (5 bases). The V end lost 7 bases, the J end lost 5 bases, and 15 bases lay between the germline ends. There are 14 residues in the CDR3. Germline lookup yields CDR1 MDHEN and CDR2 SYDVKM. CDR3 in amino acids: CASIGGTGDQPQHF. The CDR3 region has the DNA TGTGCCAGCATCGGGGGGACGGGCGATCAGCCCCAGCATTTT.

There are many counts of this clonotype. The chain employs TRBV7-9 and TRBJ2-4, with unresolved D. CDR1 SEHNR and CDR2 FQNEAQ come from the germline V gene (reference sequence). V gave up 1 base and J gave up 0 bases, with 7 bases separating them. This CDR3 is built from 15 residues. CDR3 DNA: TGTGCCAGCAGCTTAGGAATTTCAGCCAAAAACATTCAGTACTTC. Protein: CASSLGISAKNIQYF.

The sample holds many counts of this clonotype. The rearrangement uses TRBV7-2 and TRBJ2-1, with unresolved D. Germline CDR1 SGHTA, CDR2 FQGNSA. Trimming removed 7 bases from V and 2 bases from J, with 12 bases in between. The CDR3 runs to 14 residues. The CDR3: CASTPWLAYNEQFF. Here the CDR3 DNA reads TGTGCCAGCACCCCTTGGCTAGCCTACAATGAGCAGTTCTTC.

The chain recombines TRBV30 with TRBJ1-3; D call uncertain. The V gene lost 0 bases and the J gene lost 4 bases, with 13 bases spanning the gap. The CDR3 is 15 amino acids. Germline CDR1 GTSNPN, CDR2 SVGIG (reference sequence). The CDR3 DNA reads as TGTGCCTGGAGTGTAGCGTGGAGCTCCGGAAACACCATATATTTT. It yields the protein CAWSVAWSSGNTIYF.

The rearrangement uses TRBV12-3 or TRBV12-4 and TRBJ1-4; D call uncertain. Trimming pared 2 bases from V and 4 bases from J, leaving 8 bases between. The CDR3 spans 14 residues. In DNA, the CDR3 is TGTGCCAGCAGTTTAACCCCATTTAATGAAAAACTGTTTTTT. Translated, it gives CASSLTPFNEKLFF.

In its sample, this clonotype was seen once. A much larger clone differs from this one at a single base, so this may be a read error. CDR3 nucleotide sequence: TGTGCCAGCAGCCTGACAGGGGGAATAGACACCATATATTTT. Amino acid sequence: CASSLTGGIDTIYF. The chain is built from TRBV7-9 and TRBJ1-3; 9 bases are a match to TRBD1. Germline V lookup: CDR1 SEHNR, CDR2 FQNEAQ (reference sequence). The trim removed 5 bases at V and 8 bases at J, leaving 7 bases unmatched. The length of the CDR3 is 14 residues. The whole variable domain, filled in from reference TRBV7-9 and TRBJ1-3, reads DTGVSQNPRHKITKRGQNVTFRCDPISEHNRLYWYRQTLGQGPEFLTYFQNEAQLEKSRLLSDRFSAERPKGSFSTLEIQRTEQGDSAMYLCASSLTGGIDTIYFGEGSWLTVV.

This clonotype was detected many times. The J gene is TRBJ2-1, the V gene TRBV28, with no clear D. Trimming stripped 5 bases from V and 5 bases from J, with 13 bases between. The CDR3 length is 14 residues. Germline V gives CDR1 MDHEN, CDR2 SYDVKM. The CDR3 loop reads CASSGAGRHNEQFF. The CDR3 DNA is TGTGCCAGCAGTGGAGCCGGTCGCCACAATGAGCAGTTCTTC.

Details on this clonotype: Just one base apart from a much larger clone, this may be a read error. The J gene is TRBJ1-1, the V gene TRBV20-1; tentatively, D is TRBD1 (6 bases). Germline V CDR1 and CDR2: DFQATT, SNEGSKA (reference sequence). The CDR3 length is 15 residues. CDR3 amino acids: CSAKQGGSLNTEASF. CDR3 coding DNA: TGCAGTGCTAAACAGGGAGGGTCTTTGAACACTGAAGCTTCCTTT.

This clonotype was seen many times. J is TRBJ2-3 and V is TRBV6-6; 7 bases align to TRBD1. This CDR3 region has 15 residues. V dropped 2 bases and J dropped 2; count of bases not matched to a gene: 4. Per the germline V gene, CDR1 is MNHNY and CDR2 is SVGAGI (reference sequence). The CDR3 protein is CASSYTGTDTDTQYF. CDR3 nucleotides: TGTGCCAGCAGTTACACCGGGACAGACACAGATACGCAGTATTTT.

This clonotype was seen only a few times. A clone one base away is much larger, so this may be a read error. The chain is built from TRBV15 and TRBJ1-2; a possible D gene is TRBD1 (5 bases). CDR1 LNHNV and CDR2 YYDKDF come from the germline V gene (reference sequence). The length of the CDR3 is 16 residues. CDR3 sequence: CAASRDPIRDPVGYTF. The CDR3 nucleotides are TGTGCCGCCAGCAGAGACCCCATTCGGGACCCTGTTGGCTACACCTTC.

In its sample, this clonotype was seen many times. V usage is TRBV4-3 and J usage is TRBJ2-7, with 10 bases that match TRBD2. J was trimmed by 5 bases and V by 2 bases; bases with no gene match: 3. The CDR3 has 14 residues. Germline V gene data show CDR1 as LGHNA and CDR2 as YSLEER. In DNA, the CDR3 is TGCGCCAGCAGCCAATCAGCGGGAGGGAACGAGCAGTACTTC. Translated: CASSQSAGGNEQYF.